The next 28 T cell receptor beta chains were all read from a single sample in a study of CXCR3-negative and CXCR3-positive naive CD8 T cells. All TRB cDNA libraries came from 5' RACE performed with UMI labels. After re-calling the 5' RACE reads, TCRdb lists one entry per CDR3 protein, DNA absent. The data show tens of thousands of distinct CDR3 sequences, and the top ten clones hold about 14%. Sequencing used memory CD8+ T cells from blood. The receptor source for this set is a human donor in good health. Some clones in this sample may be carry-over from other donors' samples.

The chain couples TRBV28 to TRBJ2-5. This CDR3 region has 13 residues. Germline V CDR1 and CDR2: MDHEN, SYDVKM. The CDR3 loop reads CASSLMVRETQYF.

This chain joins TRBV29-1 and TRBJ2-4; TCRdb picks TRBD1, but there is no DNA to check that call. Germline loops: CDR1 SQVTM, CDR2 ANQGSEA. The CDR3 totals 13 residues. The CDR3 sequence: CSVEEDRDNIQYF. Supplemented by reference TRBV29-1 and TRBJ2-4, the full variable domain reads SAVISQKPSRDICQRGTSLTIQCQVDSQVTMMFWYRQQPGQSLTLIATANQGSEATYESGFVIDKFPISRPNLTFSTLTVSNMSPEDSSIYLCSVEEDRDNIQYFGAGTRLSVL.

The chain couples TRBV7-9 to TRBJ2-2; TCRdb designates TRBD1, a call that cannot be tested without DNA. There are 14 residues in the CDR3. Germline loops: CDR1 SEHNR, CDR2 FQNEAQ (reference sequence). CDR3 protein: CASRRQGDTGELFF.

The genes are TRBV13 and TRBJ2-1; absent DNA, TCRdb's TRBD1 call cannot be checked. Germline V CDR1 and CDR2: PRHDT, FYEKMQ (reference sequence). The CDR3 totals 15 residues. The CDR3 sequence is CASSSKVRGNNEQFF.

The chain carries TRBV7-2 and TRBJ2-7; there is no DNA to check the TCRdb D call of TRBD2. Looked up from germline, CDR1 is SGHTA and CDR2 is FQGNSA. The CDR3 is made up of 16 amino acids. CDR3 protein: CASSFGRGEGLGEQYF.

The rearrangement links TRBV29-1 to TRBJ2-2; absent DNA, TCRdb's TRBD1 call cannot be checked. The CDR3 is 14 amino acids. Germline assignment: CDR1 SQVTM and CDR2 ANQGSEA. CDR3 in amino acids: CSTQVAGWTGELFF.

The gene calls are TRBV27 and TRBJ2-6. This CDR3 has 13 residues. Germline CDR1 MNHEY, CDR2 SMNVEV (reference sequence). The CDR3 here is CASSVSGANVLTF.

The chain uses TRBV12-3 or TRBV12-4 and TRBJ2-5. The CDR3 extends over 15 amino acids. The CDR3 is CASSLGRQQRETQYF.

The chain links TRBV6-7 to TRBJ2-7. TRBV6-7 belongs to the ORF category, with a function that is uncertain. The CDR3 has 14 amino acids. CDR3 protein: CASSTSGDCYEQYF.

The CDR3 region is CSPRRGLQETQYF. The rearrangement joins TRBV29-1 to TRBJ2-5; without DNA, the TCRdb call of TRBD1 cannot be checked. The germline V gene encodes CDR1 SQVTM and CDR2 ANQGSEA. CDR3 length: 13 residues.

The chain uses TRBV4-3 and TRBJ1-2; without DNA, the TCRdb call of TRBD1 cannot be checked. The CDR3 contains 16 residues. Germline CDR1 is LGHNA and CDR2 is YSLEER. Here the CDR3 reads CASSQGYQGIYYGYTF.

This rearrangement joins TRBV7-9 to TRBJ1-1; TCRdb's D call, TRBD1, is unchecked because there is no DNA. CDR3 size: 15 residues. From germline, CDR1 is SEHNR and CDR2 FQNEAQ (reference sequence). CDR3 in amino acids: CASSLIATGVIEAFF.

V gene TRBV20-1 combines with J gene TRBJ2-5; there is no DNA to check the TCRdb D call of TRBD2. The CDR3 covers 16 residues. In germline, CDR1 is DFQATT, CDR2 SNEGSKA (reference sequence). The CDR3 loop is CSSGLAGGLRLETQYF.

The rearrangement links TRBV28 to TRBJ2-1; as DNA is missing, the TRBD2 call by TCRdb cannot be tested. This CDR3 has 16 amino acids. CDR1 MDHEN and CDR2 SYDVKM come from the germline V gene. CDR3: CASIGTSGHSYNEQFF.

The CDR3: CASSLAFTRGSTDTQYF. This chain connects TRBV7-6 to TRBJ2-3; without DNA, the TCRdb call of TRBD1 cannot be checked. Per germline, CDR1 SGHVS and CDR2 FNYEAQ. This CDR3 has 17 amino acids.

V is TRBV6-4 and J is TRBJ2-1; TCRdb proposes TRBD1, but this gene call is untestable without DNA. From germline, CDR1 is MRHNA and CDR2 SNTAGT. The CDR3 runs 14 residues. Here the CDR3 reads CASSDNMGGAEQFF.

This rearrangement joins TRBV5-1 to TRBJ2-5; the TCRdb call, TRBD1, lacks DNA for checking. The CDR3 runs to 17 residues. In germline, CDR1 is SGHRS, CDR2 YFSETQ. The CDR3: CASSLSTTPQGAETQYF.

This chain joins TRBV13 and TRBJ2-3; the TRBD2 assignment by TCRdb is unverifiable without DNA. Germline CDR1 reads PRHDT; CDR2 reads FYEKMQ (reference sequence). CDR3 size: 14 residues. CDR3 region: CASSFTSQTDTQYF.

V usage is TRBV24-1 and J usage is TRBJ1-5; TCRdb's D call of TRBD1 is untestable without DNA. The CDR3 totals 14 residues. Germline V gene sequence: CDR1 KGHDR, CDR2 SFDVKD. The CDR3: CATSQGGMNQPQHF.

V is TRBV29-1 and J is TRBJ2-3. This CDR3 region has 16 residues. Looked up from germline, CDR1 is SQVTM and CDR2 is ANQGSEA. This CDR3 is CSVEEPGFDSTDTQYF.

V and J are TRBV29-1 and TRBJ2-5; TCRdb returns TRBD2, unconfirmable since there is no DNA. The CDR3 spans 11 residues. The V gene's germline CDR1 is SQVTM and CDR2 ANQGSEA. The CDR3 loop is CSVSRVETQYF.

The chain couples TRBV28 to TRBJ2-7; with no DNA, the TCRdb D assignment of TRBD2 cannot be verified. The V gene's germline CDR1 is MDHEN and CDR2 SYDVKM. The CDR3 contains 15 residues. CDR3 residues: CASRTTLLAGHEQYF.

J is TRBJ2-7 and V is TRBV7-9. The CDR3 runs 12 residues. The V gene's germline CDR1 is SEHNR and CDR2 FQNEAQ (reference sequence). CDR3 sequence reads: CASSLVLGEQYF.

The chain combines TRBV2 with TRBJ2-3; the TCRdb call, TRBD2, lacks DNA for checking. The CDR3 extends over 15 amino acids. Germline CDR1 SNHLY, CDR2 FYNNEI. CDR3 sequence: CASSETGGYTDTQYF.

The chain employs TRBV29-1 and TRBJ2-3; TCRdb's D gene call, TRBD1, goes unchecked for lack of DNA. The germline CDR1 and CDR2 sequences are SQVTM and ANQGSEA. CDR3 size: 15 residues. CDR3 residues: CSVGGRTESTDTQYF.

This chain uses TRBV19 with TRBJ2-7. Germline assignment: CDR1 LNHDA and CDR2 SQIVND (reference sequence). The CDR3 covers 14 residues. The CDR3 protein is CASSFQGGTYEQYF.

The gene calls are TRBV20-1 and TRBJ1-2; without DNA, the TCRdb call of TRBD1 cannot be checked. This CDR3 comprises 14 residues. Germline V gene lookup returns CDR1 DFQATT and CDR2 SNEGSKA (reference sequence). The CDR3 is CSCAMQDGEIGYTF.

The rearrangement joins TRBV29-1 to TRBJ1-2; TCRdb calls TRBD1, which cannot be checked without DNA. Germline V lookup: CDR1 SQVTM, CDR2 ANQGSEA. This CDR3 spans 11 amino acids. CDR3 sequence reads: CSVEVGDGYTF. The whole variable domain, remainder taken from reference TRBV29-1 and TRBJ1-2, is SAVISQKPSRDICQRGTSLTIQCQVDSQVTMMFWYRQQPGQSLTLIATANQGSEATYESGFVIDKFPISRPNLTFSTLTVSNMSPEDSSIYLCSVEVGDGYTFGSGTRLTVV.